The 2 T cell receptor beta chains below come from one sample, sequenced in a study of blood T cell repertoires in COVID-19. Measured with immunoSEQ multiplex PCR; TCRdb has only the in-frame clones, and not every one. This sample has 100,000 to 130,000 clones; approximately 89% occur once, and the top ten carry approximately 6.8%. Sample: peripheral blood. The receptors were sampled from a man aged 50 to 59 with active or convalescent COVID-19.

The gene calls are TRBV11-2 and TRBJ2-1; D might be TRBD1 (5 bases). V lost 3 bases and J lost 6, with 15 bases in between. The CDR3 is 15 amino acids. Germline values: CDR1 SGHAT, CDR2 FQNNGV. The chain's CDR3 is CASSFIYRQGNEQFF. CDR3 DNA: TGTGCCAGCAGCTTTATTTATAGGCAGGGCAATGAGCAGTTCTTC.

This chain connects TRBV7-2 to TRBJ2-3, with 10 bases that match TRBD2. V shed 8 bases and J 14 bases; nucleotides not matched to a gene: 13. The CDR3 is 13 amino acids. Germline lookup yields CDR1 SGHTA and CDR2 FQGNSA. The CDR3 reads CASRPPSGRAVYF. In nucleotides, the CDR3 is TGTGCCAGCCGGCCCCCAAGCGGGAGGGCCGTGTATTTT.